A single sample gave rise to the 11 T cell receptor beta chains below, sequenced in a study of radiotherapy plus CTLA-4 blockade in lung cancer. The protocol was immunoSEQ multiplex PCR, while the TCRdb copy is restricted to in-frame clones and leaves out a portion. The top ten clones hold over 20% of a sample with tens of thousands of clones, about 78% of them seen once. The input for sequencing was peripheral blood, taken from a patient treated with radiotherapy plus ipilimumab. Receptor source: a human donor with non-small cell lung cancer whose response to radiotherapy plus ipilimumab could not be evaluated. Some clones in this sample may be carry-over from other donors' samples.

This clone was found once. V usage is TRBV5-4 and J usage is TRBJ1-1, with a possible D match to TRBD1 (5 bases). CDR1 is SGHNT and CDR2 is YYREEE in the germline V gene (reference sequence). Trimming stripped 0 bases from V and 1 base from J, with 7 bases between. The CDR3 extends over 14 amino acids. The CDR3 loop is CASSLGQPNTEAFF. The DNA of the CDR3 is TGTGCCAGCAGCTTGGGACAGCCGAACACTGAAGCTTTCTTT.

The rearrangement uses TRBV5-1 and TRBJ2-3; 13 bases map to TRBD2. J was trimmed by 4 bases and V by 4 bases; bases with no gene match: 6. Germline values: CDR1 SGHRS, CDR2 YFSETQ. CDR3 length: 16 residues. The CDR3 reads CASSTGLAGLADTQYF. The CDR3 DNA follows: TGCGCCAGCAGCACGGGACTAGCGGGGCTAGCAGATACGCAGTATTTT.

V usage is TRBV28 and J usage is TRBJ1-1; TRBD1 matches 7 bases. This CDR3 is built from 16 residues. CDR1 and CDR2 from the germline V gene are MDHEN and SYDVKM. V trimming: 2 bases; J trimming: 1 base; junction bases outside the gene matches: 7. CDR3 in amino acids: CASSLPWTGWNTEAFF. CDR3 in DNA: TGTGCCAGCAGTTTACCCTGGACAGGTTGGAACACTGAAGCTTTCTTT.

This clone was recorded a few times. The chain is built from TRBV19 and TRBJ2-2, with TRBD1 identical over 9 bases. CDR1 and CDR2 from the germline V gene are LNHDA and SQIVND (reference sequence). The CDR3 contains 15 residues. Losses at the gene ends were 3 bases for V and 15 bases for J; bases not matched to a gene: 14. The CDR3 sequence: CASSIVEGGQGVVFF. The CDR3 DNA is TGTGCCAGTAGTATCGTGGAGGGGGGACAGGGAGTGGTGTTTTTT.

J is TRBJ2-7 and V is TRBV6-5, with D possibly being TRBD1 (6 bases). Germline assignment: CDR1 MNHEY and CDR2 SVGAGI. This CDR3 has 14 residues. Deletions cut 4 bases from V and 2 bases from J, with 12 bases between. This CDR3 reads CASSSPGVTYEQYF. Written as DNA, the CDR3 is TGTGCCAGCAGTTCCCCAGGGGTCACCTACGAGCAGTACTTC.

The chain recombines TRBV7-9 with TRBJ2-3, with D perhaps TRBD2 (5 bases). V shed 5 bases and J shed 2 bases, with 14 bases lying between them. Germline assignment: CDR1 SEHNR and CDR2 FQNEAQ (reference sequence). The CDR3 extends over 15 amino acids. CDR3 residues: CASSLTRASTDTQYF. CDR3 sequence (DNA): TGTGCCAGCAGCCTAACGAGGGCCTCCACAGATACGCAGTATTTT. The full variable domain, its missing parts supplied by reference TRBV7-9 and TRBJ2-3, is DTGVSQNPRHKITKRGQNVTFRCDPISEHNRLYWYRQTLGQGPEFLTYFQNEAQLEKSRLLSDRFSAERPKGSFSTLEIQRTEQGDSAMYLCASSLTRASTDTQYFGPGTRLTVL.

The gene calls are TRBV2 and TRBJ1-1; D gene unclear. The V end lost 5 bases, the J end lost 3 bases, and 10 bases lay between the germline ends. This CDR3 is built from 13 residues. The germline V gene has CDR1 SNHLY and CDR2 FYNNEI. CDR3 sequence reads: CASSPGSDTEAFF. The CDR3 DNA reads TGTGCCAGCAGTCCCGGGTCGGACACTGAAGCTTTCTTT.

This clone was seen once. V and J are TRBV6-5 and TRBJ1-1; 7 positions agree with TRBD1. CDR1 MNHEY and CDR2 SVGAGI come from the germline V gene. Trimming cost V 5 bases and J 0 bases; bases outside gene matches: 3. The CDR3 covers 14 residues. The CDR3 nucleotides are TGTGCCAGCAGTCCTGGGACAGTGAACACTGAAGCTTTCTTT. It codes for CASSPGTVNTEAFF.

The rearrangement joins TRBV2 to TRBJ1-3; no firm D call. Trimming removed 3 bases at V and 10 bases at J, with 19 bases between. Per the germline V gene, CDR1 is SNHLY and CDR2 is FYNNEI. There are 15 residues in the CDR3. This CDR3 is CASSEGGMSGSTIYF. CDR3 in DNA: TGTGCCAGCAGTGAGGGTGGTATGAGTGGGAGTACCATATATTTT.

This clone was seen a handful of times. The chain has TRBV2 and TRBJ1-1, with 7 bases matching TRBD1. Germline V lookup: CDR1 SNHLY, CDR2 FYNNEI. The CDR3 runs 13 residues. V shed 6 bases, J shed 6 bases, and the junction held 7 bases outside the gene matches. This chain's CDR3 is CASSFNDRAEAFF. DNA of the CDR3: TGTGCCAGCAGCTTCAACGACAGGGCTGAAGCTTTCTTT.

This clone is a singleton in its sample. This chain uses TRBV28 with TRBJ2-1, with 7 nucleotides matching TRBD1. The CDR3 covers 15 residues. Germline-derived CDR1 and CDR2 are MDHEN and SYDVKM. Trimming took 6 bases from V and 4 from J; bases not matched to a gene: 9. The CDR3 loop is CASSRTGTDYNEQFF. The CDR3 DNA follows: TGTGCCAGCAGCCGGACCGGGACAGATTACAATGAGCAGTTCTTC.